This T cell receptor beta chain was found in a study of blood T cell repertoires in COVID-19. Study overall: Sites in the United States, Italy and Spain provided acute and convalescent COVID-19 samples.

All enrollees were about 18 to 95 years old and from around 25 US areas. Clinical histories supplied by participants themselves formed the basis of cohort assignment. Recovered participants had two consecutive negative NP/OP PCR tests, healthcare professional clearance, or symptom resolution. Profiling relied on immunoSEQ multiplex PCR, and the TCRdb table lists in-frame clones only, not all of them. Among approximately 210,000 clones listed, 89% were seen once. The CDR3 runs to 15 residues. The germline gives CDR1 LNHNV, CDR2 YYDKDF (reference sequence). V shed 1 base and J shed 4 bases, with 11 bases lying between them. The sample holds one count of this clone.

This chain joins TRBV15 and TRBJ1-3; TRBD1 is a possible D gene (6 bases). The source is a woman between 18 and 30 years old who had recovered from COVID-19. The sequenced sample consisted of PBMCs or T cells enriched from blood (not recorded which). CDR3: CATSRARGSGNTIYF. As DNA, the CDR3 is TGTGCCACCAGCAGAGCCAGGGGTTCGGGAAACACCATATATTTT.